This T cell receptor beta chain was sequenced in a study of blood T cell repertoires in COVID-19 (dated by TCRdb to 2020 to 2022). Regarding the complete study: Collaborator samples came from the United States, Italy and Spain and covered acute and convalescent phases of COVID-19. The prospective study material was composed of cDNA or gDNA derived from T cells, B-cell-depleted T cells, or PBMCs. Subjects who had been exposed to COVID-19, were actively infected with it, or had recovered from it provided the deeply sampled blood TCRbeta repertoires that made up the dataset. The repertoires were released in a freely available public database meant as a resource for research on the immune response to SARS-CoV-2. The samples were drawn from the first 160 participants of the ongoing ImmuneRACE study and from 950 to 1,500 subjects provided by 6 global collaborators. Nearly every sample came with metadata listing a de-identified subject ID, COVID-19 status, age in years and sex. HLA class I and class II types, where available, came from metadata supplied by the sample provider rather than from assay-based typing.

About this clone itself: Its binding antigen is unknown. No quality values exist for individual bases; no much larger clone is one base distant.

From cysteine to phenylalanine, the CDR3 is 18 amino acids long. Just CDR3 DNA is preserved here, 54 bases in frame from base 1. Trimming accounts for 4 bases at V and 0 bases at J, while the number of junction bases matched to no gene is 5. CDR1 is given as WSHSY and CDR2 as SAAADI, both from the germline V gene. The collaborating institutions used their own protocols to collect whole blood in K2EDTA tubes. Collaborator samples were shipped for TCRbeta analysis as frozen whole blood, isolated PBMCs, or DNA extracted from either sample type. TCRbeta CDR3 regions were amplified from genomic DNA using the immunoSEQ Assay, a bias-controlled multiplex PCR. Concerning the study's data processing: Nucleated cell counts per sample were estimated from amplification of reference gene primers within the assay. To quantify the absolute abundance of each unique TCRbeta CDR3 rearrangement, sequence reads were collapsed and filtered. For each sample, productive Simpson clonality was calculated as the square root of Simpson's diversity index over productive rearrangements. TCRdb took this table from immuneACCESS and kept in-frame rearrangements with V and J called. Such tables lack part of the clones; where checked against another copy, unresolved V genes explain under half of the gap, and the rest is unexplained. V, J and clone size derive from that table, while D and trimming were established from the DNA sequence. The sample table holds 250,000 or so clones, of which roughly 80% were seen once. Together, the top ten hold 3.4% of the sample.

Points the paper makes about the study in general: The amount of clinical and demographic metadata varied by source and participant and was provided uncurated.

Recombination connected TRBV10-2 to TRBJ2-2; the junction holds 13 bases that match TRBD2. Sequencing was performed on peripheral blood. This receptor was obtained from a woman between 18 and 29 years old with acute or convalescent COVID-19. The CDR3 reads CASSAGLAGAANTGELFF. The nucleotide sequence reads as follows: TGCGCCAGCAGTGCTGGACTAGCGGGAGCCGCGAACACCGGGGAGCTGTTTTTT.